These 28 T cell receptor beta chains originate from one sample sequenced in a study of blood T cell repertoires in COVID-19 (dated by TCRdb to the early 2020s). Library construction relied on the immunoSEQ multiplex PCR assay. The source is immuneACCESS, and TCRdb retained only in-frame sequences with V and J called. Part of the clones is not carried over; for the studies checked, unresolved V genes explain less than half of this, and the remainder is unexplained. The sample yields under 300,000 clones; 70% to 90% were counted once. 7.1% of the sample is taken by the ten largest. The sequencing input was peripheral blood. Source of these receptors: a woman in her 70s with active or convalescent COVID-19.

V usage is TRBV19 and J usage is TRBJ2-5, with a weak D call TRBD2 (5 bases). Trimming cost V 10 bases and J 4 bases, with 22 bases left between them. Germline CDR1 and CDR2: LNHDA and SQIVND (reference sequence). The CDR3 consists of 15 residues. As DNA, the CDR3 is TGTGCCACCAACCCAGATAATACGGGGAGAGAGACCCAGTACTTC. Translating gives CATNPDNTGRETQYF.

The V and J genes are TRBV7-2 and TRBJ2-7; TRBD1 matches 9 bases. The CDR3 is 14 amino acids. Germline V gene lookup returns CDR1 SGHTA and CDR2 FQGNSA. The ends lost 5 bases at V and 4 bases at J; junction bases unmatched: 6. The CDR3: CASSTGTGRYEQYF. CDR3 sequence (DNA): TGTGCCAGCAGCACCGGGACAGGGAGATACGAGCAGTACTTC.

J is TRBJ1-5 and V is TRBV28; D remains ambiguous. Trimming removed 5 bases from V and 3 bases from J, with 11 bases in between. Germline V lookup: CDR1 MDHEN, CDR2 SYDVKM. CDR3 length equals 14 residues. CDR3 sequence (DNA): TGTGCCAGCAGTCTTGGGGAGAACAATCAGCCCCAGCATTTT. This sequence encodes CASSLGENNQPQHF.

This clone was counted a few times. This chain uses TRBV4-1 with TRBJ1-6, with no clear D. The CDR3 is 12 residues long. V was pared by 1 base and J by 11 bases, with 6 bases between. Germline CDR1 is MGHRA and CDR2 is YSYEKL. This CDR3 is CASSQGPTPLHF. The DNA for the CDR3 is TGCGCCAGCAGCCAAGGGCCGACACCCCTCCACTTT.

J is TRBJ2-2 and V is TRBV6-5, with D tentatively TRBD1 (6 bases). Germline V lookup: CDR1 MNHEY, CDR2 SVGAGI. V was pared by 6 bases and J by 3 bases, with 8 bases between. CDR3 length equals 13 residues. CDR3 amino acids: CASRQGHTGELFF. The DNA for the CDR3 is TGTGCCAGCAGGCAGGGGCACACCGGGGAGCTGTTTTTT.

J is TRBJ1-4 and V is TRBV14, with a weak D call TRBD1 (5 bases). The V gene's germline CDR1 is SGHDN and CDR2 FVKESK. V was pared by 1 base and J by 8 bases, with 11 bases between. CDR3 length equals 14 residues. CDR3 in amino acids: CASSQVLQAEKLFF. The CDR3 nucleotides read TGTGCCAGCAGCCAAGTCTTACAGGCCGAAAAACTGTTTTTT.

The chain couples TRBV2 to TRBJ1-6, with D possibly TRBD1 on 5 matching bases. The length of the CDR3 is 13 residues. Deletions cut 7 bases from V and 9 bases from J, with 13 bases between. Per the germline V gene, CDR1 is SNHLY and CDR2 is FYNNEI. CDR3 DNA sequence: TGTGCCAGCATGGGGCCTATGGGTTCACCCCTCCACTTT. Translated, it gives CASMGPMGSPLHF.

The rearrangement joins TRBV23-1 to TRBJ1-1; D unclear. TRBV23-1 falls under the ORF class, with uncertain function. V lost 0 bases, J lost 0 bases, and 8 bases lay in between. CDR3 length equals 15 residues. The CDR3 sequence: CASSQSRGVNTEAFF. The CDR3, as DNA: TGCGCCAGCAGTCAATCACGCGGAGTGAACACTGAAGCTTTCTTT.

The chain uses TRBV19 and TRBJ1-1; D is perhaps TRBD1 (6 bases). The CDR3 covers 13 residues. V lost 3 bases and J 8 bases, leaving 13 bases between the germline ends. Germline values: CDR1 LNHDA, CDR2 SQIVND (reference sequence). The CDR3 here is CASSINPQGEAFF. The CDR3 coding sequence is TGTGCCAGTAGTATTAATCCGCAGGGGGAAGCTTTCTTT.

The chain is built from TRBV4-1 and TRBJ2-3, with TRBD1 as a possible D gene (6 bases). Germline V lookup: CDR1 MGHRA, CDR2 YSYEKL. The CDR3 totals 14 residues. V lost 4 bases and J 4 bases, leaving 12 bases between the germline ends. CDR3 sequence reads: CASSLRQGPDTQYF. Here the CDR3 DNA reads TGCGCCAGCAGCCTCCGGCAGGGGCCAGATACGCAGTATTTT.

This clone was counted many times. This chain connects TRBV18 to TRBJ2-7; 8 bases fit TRBD1. Per germline, CDR1 KGHSH and CDR2 LQKENI. The CDR3 has 13 amino acids. The trim removed 2 bases at V and 4 bases at J, leaving 1 base unmatched. The CDR3 spells CASSPGDRYEQYF. The DNA for the CDR3 is TGTGCCAGCTCACCAGGGGACAGGTACGAGCAGTACTTC. Variable domain in full (rest from reference TRBV18 and TRBJ2-7): NAGVMQNPRHLVRRRGQEARLRCSPMKGHSHVYWYRQLPEEGLKFMVYLQKENIIDESGMPKERFSAEFPKEGPSILRIQQVVRGDSAAYFCASSPGDRYEQYFGPGTRLTVT.

DNA for the CDR3: TGCAGCGTTACCAGGGGTCCAGATACGCAGTATTTT. This sequence encodes CSVTRGPDTQYF. The chain joins TRBV29-1 to TRBJ2-3, with a weak D call TRBD1 (6 bases). The CDR3 has 12 residues. Germline V gene sequence: CDR1 SQVTM, CDR2 ANQGSEA. V shed 5 bases and J shed 4 bases, with 10 bases lying between them.

This chain links TRBV6-5 with TRBJ2-3; D unclear. The length of the CDR3 is 13 residues. Germline V lookup: CDR1 MNHEY, CDR2 SVGAGI. Deletions cut 2 bases from V and 3 bases from J, with 6 bases between. The CDR3 DNA reads as TGTGCCAGCAGTTACGGGCAGACAGATACGCAGTATTTT. This encodes CASSYGQTDTQYF.

The chain recombines TRBV13 with TRBJ1-1, with D unclear. Germline CDR1 is PRHDT and CDR2 is FYEKMQ (reference sequence). CDR3 length equals 14 residues. Trimming removed 1 base at V and 5 bases at J, with 11 bases between. The CDR3 sequence: CASSLAPGSTEAFF. The DNA for the CDR3 is TGTGCCAGCAGCTTAGCCCCAGGATCGACTGAAGCTTTCTTT.

The chain combines TRBV18 with TRBJ1-4; possible D gene TRBD1, 6 bases. The CDR3 has 16 residues. Germline lookup yields CDR1 KGHSH and CDR2 LQKENI. V was pared by 0 bases and J by 8 bases, with 16 bases between. The CDR3 sequence: CASSPPNYRAGEKLFF. DNA for the CDR3: TGTGCCAGCTCACCACCTAATTACAGGGCAGGGGAAAAACTGTTTTTT.

This clone showed up just once. The chain couples TRBV6-5 to TRBJ2-2; a weak D match, TRBD1 (5 bases). CDR3 length: 14 residues. The V and J ends lost 5 bases and 4 bases respectively, with 11 bases between them. CDR1 is MNHEY, CDR2 SVGAGI, per germline. The CDR3 loop is CASSRGPITGELFF. The CDR3 coding sequence is TGTGCCAGCAGTAGGGGCCCCATCACCGGGGAGCTGTTTTTT.

The V call is TRBV24-1, the J call TRBJ1-2, with D uncertain. This CDR3 is 12 amino acids long. From germline, CDR1 is KGHDR and CDR2 SFDVKD. The V end was cut by 4 bases, the J end by 6 bases, with 8 bases between. The CDR3 sequence: CATSDPVDGYTF. As DNA, the CDR3 is TGTGCCACCAGTGACCCGGTCGATGGCTACACCTTC.

The J gene is TRBJ1-4, the V gene TRBV24-1, with 7 positions matching TRBD1. Trimming took 1 base from V and 3 from J; bases not matched to a gene: 13. Per the germline V gene, CDR1 is KGHDR and CDR2 is SFDVKD. The CDR3 loop spans 19 amino acids. The CDR3 here is CATSDFMGGQVESNEKLFF. The CDR3 DNA follows: TGTGCCACCAGTGATTTTATGGGAGGACAGGTCGAATCTAATGAAAAACTGTTTTTT.

V and J are TRBV6-2 or TRBV6-3 and TRBJ2-5; D is unresolved. The CDR3 consists of 14 residues. CDR1 is MNHEY, CDR2 SVGEGT, per germline. The germline V and J ends were trimmed by 6 bases and 2 bases, with 13 bases remaining between them. The CDR3 DNA sequence: TGTGCCAGCAGCAAAACTTCGACACAAGAGACCCAGTACTTC. Protein: CASSKTSTQETQYF.

The CDR3, as DNA: TGTGCCAGCAGCTCCCCCAACAGGGCGTATGGCAATGAGCAGTTCTTC. Translation: CASSSPNRAYGNEQFF. V and J are TRBV5-6 and TRBJ2-1; a possible D gene is TRBD1 (6 bases). The V gene lost 3 bases and the J gene lost 6 bases, with 19 bases spanning the gap. The CDR3 loop spans 16 amino acids. Germline V gene data show CDR1 as SGHDT and CDR2 as YYEEEE. Based on the CDR3 plus reference TRBV5-6 and TRBJ2-1, the full variable domain is DAGVTQSPTHLIKTRGQQVTLRCSPKSGHDTVSWYQQALGQGPQFIFQYYEEEERQRGNFPDRFSGHQFPNYSSELNVNALLLGDSALYLCASSSPNRAYGNEQFFGPGTRLTVL.

Comments on this clone: One junction end does not reproduce the germline sequence, and a read error may be involved. The chain joins TRBV20-1 to TRBJ1-3; TRBD1 agrees at 9 bases. The germline CDR1 and CDR2 sequences are DFQATT and SNEGSKA (reference sequence). The CDR3 sequence is 13 residues long. CDR3 amino acids: CSASSGTGHVVVF. CDR3 nucleotide sequence: TGCAGTGCTAGTTCCGGGACAGGGCATGTAGTTGTCTTT.

The chain couples TRBV10-2 to TRBJ1-1; 8 bases match TRBD1. CDR1 is WSHSY and CDR2 is SAAADI in the germline V gene. V lost 0 bases, J lost 10 bases, and 16 bases stayed unmatched. The CDR3 contains 17 residues. The CDR3, as DNA: TGCGCCAGCAGTGAGTCTTCAGGGGGCCACCCGGGCCTGAGAGCTTTCTTT. Translation gives CASSESSGGHPGLRAFF.

The V call is TRBV3-1 (or the pseudogene TRBV3-2), the J call TRBJ2-5, with no clear D. The CDR3 extends over 14 amino acids. With 3 bases removed from V and 2 bases from J, the gap between germline ends came to 10 bases. In germline, CDR1 is LGHDT, CDR2 YNNKEL (reference sequence). CDR3 in amino acids: CASSQSGQQETQYF. Here the CDR3 DNA reads TGTGCCAGCAGCCAGAGTGGGCAGCAAGAGACCCAGTACTTC.

The chain couples TRBV13 to TRBJ1-1; D possibly corresponds to TRBD1 (5 bases). The V gene lost 7 bases and the J gene lost 1 base, with 16 bases spanning the gap. This CDR3 is built from 15 residues. The germline gives CDR1 PRHDT, CDR2 FYEKMQ (reference sequence). Here the CDR3 DNA reads TGTGCCAGCAACCGCCCGCGGGGGGAGAACACTGAAGCTTTCTTT. Translation: CASNRPRGENTEAFF.

This clone came up a few times. The chain is built from TRBV6-6 and TRBJ2-7, with D unresolved. The ends were cut back, 5 bases at V and 2 bases at J, with 7 bases in the middle. Germline values: CDR1 MNHNY, CDR2 SVGAGI (reference sequence). The CDR3 totals 12 residues. The CDR3 nucleotides are TGTGCCAGCAGTAATCCCGCCTACGAGCAGTACTTC. Amino acid sequence: CASSNPAYEQYF.

This chain uses TRBV6-5 with TRBJ1-6; D gene ambiguous. CDR3 length: 14 amino acids. Trimming cost V 5 bases and J 5 bases, with 10 bases left between them. CDR1 MNHEY and CDR2 SVGAGI come from the germline V gene. The CDR3 coding sequence is TGTGCCAGCAGTCGGGGTGAGCATAATTCACCCCTCCACTTT. Translating gives CASSRGEHNSPLHF.

The chain combines TRBV10-2 with TRBJ2-5; no reliable D call. The germline gives CDR1 WSHSY, CDR2 SAAADI. This CDR3 comprises 12 residues. Trimming stripped 10 bases from V and 2 bases from J, with 11 bases between. For the CDR3, the DNA is TGCGCCACCACCCCAGTGCAAGAGACCCAGTACTTC. Protein product: CATTPVQETQYF.

The J gene is TRBJ2-1, the V gene TRBV27; 13 bases match TRBD2. Germline CDR1 MNHEY, CDR2 SMNVEV (reference sequence). This CDR3 comprises 18 residues. With 5 bases clipped from V and 3 bases from J, the junction kept 10 bases outside the gene matches. The DNA for the CDR3 is TGTGCCAGCAGTCCCATCCGGACTAGCGGGGGACTCTACAATGAGCAGTTCTTC. Translated, it gives CASSPIRTSGGLYNEQFF.